The T cell receptor (beta chain) under discussion was sequenced for a study of CD8 T cells in Susac syndrome (dated by TCRdb to the late 2010s). Study-wide context: Among the Susac syndrome patients who were sequenced, clinically active disease was present in roughly six and clinical remission was observed in eight. At the time of blood withdrawal, Susac syndrome patients were either therapy-naive, taking corticosteroids (with some also receiving IVIg), or on IVIg alone. CD8+ T cell repertoire clonality was compared between some 12 healthy donors, some 14 Susac syndrome patients and about 15 multiple sclerosis patients. Repertoire sequencing was used to test whether CD8+ T cell activation and differentiation in Susac syndrome was antigen driven.

The investigation overall reported the following: The number of individuals in the TCR sequencing and HLA analysis was recognized as being relatively small. Clonal expansion was observed in Susac syndrome CD8+ repertoires, with the highest expansion in CD8+ TEMRA cells and greater expansion in clinically active than in remitting patients. In the total CD8+ and CD8+ TEMRA repertoires, 15 to 20 and five Susac-specific public clones, respectively, were identified.

Looking up the germline V gene (reference sequence) yields CDR1 LNHNV and CDR2 YYDKDF. Trimming removed 3 bases from V and 0 bases from J, leaving 5 bases between the germline ends. Including the terminal cysteine and phenylalanine, the CDR3 comprises 13 residues. Of the read, only the CDR3 DNA is kept; its 39 bases are in frame from base 1. Peripheral blood CD8+ and CD4+ T cells from healthy donors, Susac syndrome patients and multiple sclerosis patients were profiled by high-throughput TCR beta sequencing. Susac syndrome patients met recently defined diagnostic criteria for definite or probable disease. CD8+ TEMRA cells were enriched by FACS, while bulk CD8+ and CD4+ T cells were purified by magnetic negative isolation. Blood was collected in EDTA tubes and processed within 24 hours, with PBMCs isolated through density gradient centrifugation. PBMCs intended for TCR sequencing were frozen in liquid nitrogen and were later thawed in a 37 degrees C water bath. The sorted or isolated CD4+, CD8+ and CD8+ TEMRA cells reached a purity of at least 90%.

RNA was extracted with the RNeasy kit and roughly 0.45 to 1 ug was reverse transcribed using random hexamers. The immunoSEQ multiplex PCR assay, covering 54 Vbeta and 13 Jbeta segments, was used to amplify TCR beta CDR3 regions. PCR amplification bias was corrected by using a synthetic template baseline for primer optimization and computational correction. Per the authors' processing: Only productive sequences were kept, with reads annotated to V, D and J genes according to IMGT and analyzed in immunoSEQ Analyzer. To calculate clonality, Shannon entropy was normalized by log2 of the number of productive unique sequences and then subtracted from one. For each patient and control, public and private clones were evaluated within the 100 most prevalent clones. A clone was defined as Susac-specific if it was absent from the healthy and MS cohorts, from some 1,100 published viral clones and from other ImmuneACCESS disease sequences. The public reads were quality trimmed at Q25 with fastp and then assembled into clones with MiXCR by TCRdb, keeping productive beta chains. Rows matching on CDR3 protein sequence are summarized as one entry with the most common DNA and genes. Here the V and J calls rest on TCRdb's processing, not on the authors' analysis. The sample table contains 70,000 to 85,000 distinct CDR3 sequences; only one count was recorded for 90% to 97% of them. The leading ten clones occupy more than 0.35% of the sample.

About this clonotype itself: The clone's antigen remains unknown. No base quality values were provided; no much bigger clone lies one nucleotide off.

Rearrangement joined TRBV15 to TRBJ1-2, with no reliable assignment of the D segment. Material for sequencing was CD8+ T cells from PBMCs. This TCR derives from a human donor with Susac syndrome. The nucleotide sequence is given as TGTGCCACCAGCAGGGTGTCTAACTATGGCTACACCTTC. This translates into CATSRVSNYGYTF.